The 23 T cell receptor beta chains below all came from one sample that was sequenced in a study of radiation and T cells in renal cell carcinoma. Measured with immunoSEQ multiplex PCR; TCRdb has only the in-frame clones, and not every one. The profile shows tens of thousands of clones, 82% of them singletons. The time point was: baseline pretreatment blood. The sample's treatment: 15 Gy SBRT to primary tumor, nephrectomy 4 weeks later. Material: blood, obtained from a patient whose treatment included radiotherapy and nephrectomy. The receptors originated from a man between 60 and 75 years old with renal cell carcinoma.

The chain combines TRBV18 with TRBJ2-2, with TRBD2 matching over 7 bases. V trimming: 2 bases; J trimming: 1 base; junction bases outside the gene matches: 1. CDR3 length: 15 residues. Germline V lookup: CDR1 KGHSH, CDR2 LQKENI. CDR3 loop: CASSPGTMNTGELFF. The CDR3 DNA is TGTGCCAGCTCACCAGGGACTATGAACACCGGGGAGCTGTTTTTT.

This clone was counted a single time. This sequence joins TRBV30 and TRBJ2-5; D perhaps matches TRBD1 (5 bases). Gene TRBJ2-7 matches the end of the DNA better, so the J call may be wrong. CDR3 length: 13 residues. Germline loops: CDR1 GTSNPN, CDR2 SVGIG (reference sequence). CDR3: CAWSPRQRGEQYF. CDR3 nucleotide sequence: TGTGCCTGGAGTCCACGGCAAAGGGGCGAGCAGTACTTC.

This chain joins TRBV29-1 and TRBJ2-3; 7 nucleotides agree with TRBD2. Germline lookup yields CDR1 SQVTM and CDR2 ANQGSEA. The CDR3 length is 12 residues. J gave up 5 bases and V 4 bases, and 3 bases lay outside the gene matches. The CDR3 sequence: CSVAVAGDTQYF. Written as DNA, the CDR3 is TGCAGCGTTGCGGTAGCGGGAGATACGCAGTATTTT.

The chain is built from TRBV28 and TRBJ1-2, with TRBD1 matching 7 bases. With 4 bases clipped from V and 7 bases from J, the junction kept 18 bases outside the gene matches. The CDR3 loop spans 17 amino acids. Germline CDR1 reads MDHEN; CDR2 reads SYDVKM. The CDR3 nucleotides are TGTGCCAGCAGTTCAGGGACAGCTACTCTCACTCGGGGTGGCTACACCTTC. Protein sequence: CASSSGTATLTRGGYTF.

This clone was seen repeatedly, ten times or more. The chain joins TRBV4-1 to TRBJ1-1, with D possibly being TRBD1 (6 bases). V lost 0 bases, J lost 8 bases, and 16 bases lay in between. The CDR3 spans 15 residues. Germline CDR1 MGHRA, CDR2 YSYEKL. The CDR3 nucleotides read TGCGCCAGCAGCCAAGATCTTATTCGGGGGGCCGAAGCTTTCTTT. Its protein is CASSQDLIRGAEAFF.

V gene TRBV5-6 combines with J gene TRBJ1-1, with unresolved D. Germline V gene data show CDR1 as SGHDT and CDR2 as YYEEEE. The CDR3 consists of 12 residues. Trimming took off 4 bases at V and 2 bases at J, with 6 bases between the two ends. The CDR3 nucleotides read TGTGCCAGCAGCGCTCGTAACACTGAAGCTTTCTTT. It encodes CASSARNTEAFF.

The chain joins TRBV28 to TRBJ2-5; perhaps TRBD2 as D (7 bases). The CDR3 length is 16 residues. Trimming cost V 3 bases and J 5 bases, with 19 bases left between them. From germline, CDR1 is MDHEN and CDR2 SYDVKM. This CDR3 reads CASSLRGAGDTETQYF. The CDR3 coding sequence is TGTGCCAGCAGTTTGAGAGGGGCGGGGGACACTGAGACCCAGTACTTC. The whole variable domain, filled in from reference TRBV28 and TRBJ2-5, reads DVKVTQSSRYLVKRTGEKVFLECVQDMDHENMFWYRQDPGLGLRLIYFSYDVKMKEKGDIPEGYSVSREKKERFSLILESASTNQTSMYLCASSLRGAGDTETQYFGPGTRLLVL.

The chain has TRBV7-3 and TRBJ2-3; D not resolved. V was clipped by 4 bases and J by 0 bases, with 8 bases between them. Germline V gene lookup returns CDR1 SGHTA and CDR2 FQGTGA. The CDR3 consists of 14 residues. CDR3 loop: CASSSDSSTDTQYF. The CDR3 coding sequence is TGTGCCAGCAGCTCCGACTCGAGCACAGATACGCAGTATTTT.

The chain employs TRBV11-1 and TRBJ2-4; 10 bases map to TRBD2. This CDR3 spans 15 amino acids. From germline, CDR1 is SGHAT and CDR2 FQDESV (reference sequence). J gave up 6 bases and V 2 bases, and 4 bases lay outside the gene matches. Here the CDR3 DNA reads TGTGCCAGCAGCTTAACGTCTAGCGGGAGAAACATTCAGTACTTC. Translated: CASSLTSSGRNIQYF.

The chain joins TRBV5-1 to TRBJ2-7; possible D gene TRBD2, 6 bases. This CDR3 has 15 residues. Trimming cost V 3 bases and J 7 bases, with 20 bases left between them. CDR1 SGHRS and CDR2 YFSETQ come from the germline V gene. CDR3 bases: TGCGCCAGCAGCTCGGCGGGGACGGGGCATGGAGAGCAGTACTTC. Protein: CASSSAGTGHGEQYF. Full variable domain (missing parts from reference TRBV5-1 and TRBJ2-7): KAGVTQTPRYLIKTRGQQVTLSCSPISGHRSVSWYQQTPGQGLQFLFEYFSETQRNKGNFPGRFSGRQFSNSRSEMNVSTLELGDSALYLCASSSAGTGHGEQYFGPGTRLTVT.

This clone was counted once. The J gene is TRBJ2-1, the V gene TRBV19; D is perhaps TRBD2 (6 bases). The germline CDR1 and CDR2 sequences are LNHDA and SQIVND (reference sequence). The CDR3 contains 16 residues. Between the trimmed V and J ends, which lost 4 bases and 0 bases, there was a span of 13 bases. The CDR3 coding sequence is TGTGCCAGTAGTACCCCGGGGGTTTACTCCTACAATGAGCAGTTCTTC. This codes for CASSTPGVYSYNEQFF.

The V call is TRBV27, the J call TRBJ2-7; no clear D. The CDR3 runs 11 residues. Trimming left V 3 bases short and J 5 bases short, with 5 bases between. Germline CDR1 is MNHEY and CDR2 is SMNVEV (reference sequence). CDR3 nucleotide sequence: TGTGCCAGCAGTTTTGGGAACGAGCAGTACTTC. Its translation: CASSFGNEQYF.

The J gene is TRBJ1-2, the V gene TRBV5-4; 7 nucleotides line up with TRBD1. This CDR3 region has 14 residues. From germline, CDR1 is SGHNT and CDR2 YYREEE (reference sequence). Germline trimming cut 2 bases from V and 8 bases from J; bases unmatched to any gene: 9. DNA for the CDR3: TGTGCCAGCAGCTTCGCCGGAGCAGGGGGAGGCTACACCTTC. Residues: CASSFAGAGGGYTF.

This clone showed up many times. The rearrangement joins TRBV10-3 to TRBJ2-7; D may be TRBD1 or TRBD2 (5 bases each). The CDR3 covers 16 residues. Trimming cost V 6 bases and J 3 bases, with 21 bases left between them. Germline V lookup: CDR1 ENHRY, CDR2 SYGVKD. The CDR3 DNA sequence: TGTGCCATCAGAGGGACGCCTCTCGGGATGGACTACGAGCAGTACTTC. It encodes CAIRGTPLGMDYEQYF.

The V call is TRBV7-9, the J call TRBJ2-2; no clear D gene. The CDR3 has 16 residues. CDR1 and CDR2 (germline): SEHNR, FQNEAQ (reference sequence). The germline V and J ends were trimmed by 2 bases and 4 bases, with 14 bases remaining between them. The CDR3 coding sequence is TGTGCCAGCAGCTTAAAGAGCAACCACATCACCGGGGAGCTGTTTTTT. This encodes CASSLKSNHITGELFF.

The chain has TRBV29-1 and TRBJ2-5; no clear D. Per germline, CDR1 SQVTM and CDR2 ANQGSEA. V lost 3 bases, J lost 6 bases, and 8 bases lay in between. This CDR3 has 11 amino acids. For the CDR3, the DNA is TGCAGCGTTGACTGGGGAAAGACCCAGTACTTC. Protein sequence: CSVDWGKTQYF.

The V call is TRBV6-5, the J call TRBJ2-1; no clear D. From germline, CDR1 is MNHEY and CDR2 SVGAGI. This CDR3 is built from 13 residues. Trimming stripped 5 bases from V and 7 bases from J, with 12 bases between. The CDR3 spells CASSGSTANEQFF. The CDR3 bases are TGTGCCAGCAGTGGTTCGACTGCGAATGAGCAGTTCTTC.

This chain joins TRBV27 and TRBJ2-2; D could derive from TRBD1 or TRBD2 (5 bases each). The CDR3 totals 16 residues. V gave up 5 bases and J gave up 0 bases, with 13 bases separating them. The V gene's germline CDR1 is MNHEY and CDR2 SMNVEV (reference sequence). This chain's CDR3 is CASSGTATTNTGELFF. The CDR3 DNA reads TGTGCCAGCAGTGGGACCGCGACCACGAACACCGGGGAGCTGTTTTTT.

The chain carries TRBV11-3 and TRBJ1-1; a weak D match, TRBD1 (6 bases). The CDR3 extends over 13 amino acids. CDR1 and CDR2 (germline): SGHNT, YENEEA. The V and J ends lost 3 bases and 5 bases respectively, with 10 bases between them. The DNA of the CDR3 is TGTGCCAGCAGCTTGGACAGCCAGACTGAAGCTTTCTTT. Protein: CASSLDSQTEAFF.

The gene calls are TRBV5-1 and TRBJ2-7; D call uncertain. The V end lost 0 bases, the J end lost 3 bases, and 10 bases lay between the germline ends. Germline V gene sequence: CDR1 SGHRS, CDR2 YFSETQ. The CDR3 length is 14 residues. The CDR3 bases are TGCGCCAGCAGCTTGGTCCACGGCGACTACGAGCAGTACTTC. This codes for CASSLVHGDYEQYF.

The CDR3 DNA sequence: TGTGCCAGCAGCGCCCGGCCCGGTCCCGGCTACACCTTC. Its protein is CASSARPGPGYTF. The chain combines TRBV25-1 with TRBJ1-2; no clear D. This CDR3 comprises 13 residues. The germline CDR1 and CDR2 sequences are MGHDK and SYGVNS. V lost 6 bases and J 8 bases, leaving 16 bases between the germline ends.

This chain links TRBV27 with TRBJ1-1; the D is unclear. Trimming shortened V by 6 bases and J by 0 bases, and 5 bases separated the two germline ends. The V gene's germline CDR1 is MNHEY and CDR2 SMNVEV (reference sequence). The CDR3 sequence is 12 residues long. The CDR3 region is CASRALNTEAFF. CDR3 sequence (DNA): TGTGCCAGCAGGGCCTTGAACACTGAAGCTTTCTTT.

CDR3 loop: CASSSSFGGGEAFF. The CDR3 DNA follows: TGTGCCAGCAGTTCATCCTTCGGGGGCGGGGAAGCTTTCTTT. The chain employs TRBV28 and TRBJ1-1; weak D call: TRBD1 (6 bases). The length of the CDR3 is 14 residues. The germline V gene encodes CDR1 MDHEN and CDR2 SYDVKM. The V end lost 4 bases, the J end lost 8 bases, and 17 bases lay between the germline ends.